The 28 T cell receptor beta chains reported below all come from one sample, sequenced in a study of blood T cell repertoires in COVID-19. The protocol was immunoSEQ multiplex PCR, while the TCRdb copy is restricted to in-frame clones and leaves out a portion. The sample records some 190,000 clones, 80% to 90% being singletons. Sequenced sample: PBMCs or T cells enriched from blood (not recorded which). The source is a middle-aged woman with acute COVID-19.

In nucleotides, the CDR3 is TGTGCCAGCAGGAACACCGGGAGCCAAGAGACCCAGTACTTC. This codes for CASRNTGSQETQYF. The chain couples TRBV27 to TRBJ2-5; possible D gene TRBD2, 6 bases. Germline CDR1 reads MNHEY; CDR2 reads SMNVEV (reference sequence). V was cut by 6 bases and J by 1 base, with 12 bases left in between. There are 14 residues in the CDR3.

For the CDR3, the DNA is TGCGCCAGCAGCTCGGGACAGGGCCGTGAAGCTTTCTTT. Residues: CASSSGQGREAFF. The chain combines TRBV5-1 with TRBJ1-1, with 9 bases aligning to TRBD1. Germline CDR1 and CDR2: SGHRS and YFSETQ. V was clipped by 3 bases and J by 7 bases; unmatched bases: 4. The CDR3 consists of 13 residues.

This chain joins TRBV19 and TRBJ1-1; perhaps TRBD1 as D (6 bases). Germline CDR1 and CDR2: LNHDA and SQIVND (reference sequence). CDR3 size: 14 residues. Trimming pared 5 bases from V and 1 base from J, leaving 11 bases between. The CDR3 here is CASSWDTGNTEAFF. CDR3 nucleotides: TGTGCCAGTAGTTGGGACACCGGGAACACTGAAGCTTTCTTT.

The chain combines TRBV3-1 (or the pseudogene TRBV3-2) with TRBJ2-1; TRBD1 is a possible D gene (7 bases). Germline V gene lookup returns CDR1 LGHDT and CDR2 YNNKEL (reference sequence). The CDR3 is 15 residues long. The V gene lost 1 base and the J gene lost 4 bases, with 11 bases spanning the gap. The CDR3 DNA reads TGTGCCAGCAGCCAAGCTCAGGGGGGATACAATGAGCAGTTCTTC. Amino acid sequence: CASSQAQGGYNEQFF.

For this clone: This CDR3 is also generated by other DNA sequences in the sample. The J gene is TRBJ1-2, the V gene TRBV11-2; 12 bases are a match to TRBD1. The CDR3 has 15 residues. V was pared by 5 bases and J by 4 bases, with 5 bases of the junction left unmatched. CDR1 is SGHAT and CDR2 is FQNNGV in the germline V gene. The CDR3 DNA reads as TGTGCCAGCAGCCCGGGGACAGGGGGCGGCTATGGCTACACCTTC. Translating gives CASSPGTGGGYGYTF.

This chain's CDR3 is CASSLEGSGGETQYF. The CDR3 coding sequence is TGCGCCAGCAGCTTGGAAGGCTCCGGGGGGGAGACCCAGTACTTC. The chain couples TRBV5-1 to TRBJ2-5; 7 bases map to TRBD2. Germline V CDR1 and CDR2: SGHRS, YFSETQ. Germline trimming cut 0 bases from V and 5 bases from J; bases unmatched to any gene: 7. CDR3 size: 15 residues.

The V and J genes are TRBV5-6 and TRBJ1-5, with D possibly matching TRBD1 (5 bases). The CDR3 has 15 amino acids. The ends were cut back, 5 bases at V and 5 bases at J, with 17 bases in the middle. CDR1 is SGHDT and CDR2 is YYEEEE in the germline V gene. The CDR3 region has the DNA TGTGCCAGCAGTCTCAGGGTACGGGAGGATCAGCCCCAGCATTTT. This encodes CASSLRVREDQPQHF.

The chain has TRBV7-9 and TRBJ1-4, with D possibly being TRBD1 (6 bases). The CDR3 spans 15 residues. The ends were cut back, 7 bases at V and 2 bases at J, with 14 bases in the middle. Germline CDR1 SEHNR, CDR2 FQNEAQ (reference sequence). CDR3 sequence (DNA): TGTGCCAGCAACTCTGCAGGGGTGACTAATGAAAAACTGTTTTTT. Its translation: CASNSAGVTNEKLFF.

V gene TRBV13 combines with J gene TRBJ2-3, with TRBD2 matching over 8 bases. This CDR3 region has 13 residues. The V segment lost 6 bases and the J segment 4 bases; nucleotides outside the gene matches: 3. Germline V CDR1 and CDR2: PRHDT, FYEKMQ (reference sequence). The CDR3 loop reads CASRGLAADTQYF. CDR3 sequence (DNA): TGTGCCAGCAGAGGACTAGCCGCAGATACGCAGTATTTT. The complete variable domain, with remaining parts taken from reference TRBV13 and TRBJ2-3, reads AAGVIQSPRHLIKEKRETATLKCYPIPRHDTVYWYQQGPGQDPQFLISFYEKMQSDKGSIPDRFSAQQFSDYHSELNMSSLELGDSALYFCASRGLAADTQYFGPGTRLTVL.

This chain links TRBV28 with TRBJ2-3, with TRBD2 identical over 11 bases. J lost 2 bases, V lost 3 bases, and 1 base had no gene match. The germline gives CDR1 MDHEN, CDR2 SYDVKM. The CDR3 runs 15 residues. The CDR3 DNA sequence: TGTGCCAGCAGTTTTAGCGGGGGGGCCACAGATACGCAGTATTTT. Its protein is CASSFSGGATDTQYF.

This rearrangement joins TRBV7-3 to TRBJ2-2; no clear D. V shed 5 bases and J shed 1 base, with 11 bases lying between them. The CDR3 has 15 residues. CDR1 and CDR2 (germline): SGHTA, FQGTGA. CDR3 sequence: CASSSYPGNTGELFF. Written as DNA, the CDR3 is TGTGCCAGCAGCAGTTACCCGGGGAACACCGGGGAGCTGTTTTTT.

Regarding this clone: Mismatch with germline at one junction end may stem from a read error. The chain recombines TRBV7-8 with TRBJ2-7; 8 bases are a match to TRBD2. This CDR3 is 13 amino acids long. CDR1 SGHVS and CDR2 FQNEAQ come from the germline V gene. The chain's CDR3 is CASSPSSEREPPF. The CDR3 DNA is TGTGCCAGCAGCCCATCCAGCGAGCGGGAGCCCCCCTTC.

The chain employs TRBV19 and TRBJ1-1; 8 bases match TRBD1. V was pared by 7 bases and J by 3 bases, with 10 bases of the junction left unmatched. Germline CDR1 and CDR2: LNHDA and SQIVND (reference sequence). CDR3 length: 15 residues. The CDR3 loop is CASKDRARWDTEAFF. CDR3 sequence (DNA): TGTGCCAGTAAGGACAGGGCCCGCTGGGACACTGAAGCTTTCTTT.

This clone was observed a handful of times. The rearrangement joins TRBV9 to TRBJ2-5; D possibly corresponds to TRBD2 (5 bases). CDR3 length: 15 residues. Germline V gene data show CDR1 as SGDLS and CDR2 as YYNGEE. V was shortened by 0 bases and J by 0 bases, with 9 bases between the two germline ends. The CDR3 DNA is TGTGCCAGCAGCGTAGGGTCCGGGAACCAAGAGACCCAGTACTTC. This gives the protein CASSVGSGNQETQYF.

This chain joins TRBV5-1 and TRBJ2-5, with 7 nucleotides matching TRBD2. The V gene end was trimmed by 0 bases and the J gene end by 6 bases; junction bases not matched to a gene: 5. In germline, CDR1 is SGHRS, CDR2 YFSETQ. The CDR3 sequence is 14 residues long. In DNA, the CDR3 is TGCGCCAGCAGCTTGGGATGGCGGGAGAAGACCCAGTACTTC. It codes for CASSLGWREKTQYF.

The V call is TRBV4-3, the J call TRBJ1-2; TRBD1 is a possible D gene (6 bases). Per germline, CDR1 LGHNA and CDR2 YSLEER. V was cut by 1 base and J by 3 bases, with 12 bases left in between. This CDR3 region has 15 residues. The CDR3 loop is CASSQVRSGDYGYTF. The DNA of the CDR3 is TGCGCCAGCAGCCAAGTTCGGTCAGGGGACTATGGCTACACCTTC.

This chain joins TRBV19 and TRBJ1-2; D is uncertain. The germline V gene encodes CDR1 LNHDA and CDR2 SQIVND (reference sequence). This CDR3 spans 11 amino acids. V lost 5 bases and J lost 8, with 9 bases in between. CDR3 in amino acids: CASSRAGGYTF. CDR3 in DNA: TGTGCCAGTAGTCGAGCCGGGGGCTACACCTTC.

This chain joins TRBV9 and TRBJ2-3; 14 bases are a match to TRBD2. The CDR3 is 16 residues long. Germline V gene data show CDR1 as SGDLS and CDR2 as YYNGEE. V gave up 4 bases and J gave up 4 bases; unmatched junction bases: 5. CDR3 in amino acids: CASSPTSGGAADTQYF. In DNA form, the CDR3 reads TGTGCCAGCAGCCCGACTAGCGGGGGGGCCGCAGATACGCAGTATTTT.

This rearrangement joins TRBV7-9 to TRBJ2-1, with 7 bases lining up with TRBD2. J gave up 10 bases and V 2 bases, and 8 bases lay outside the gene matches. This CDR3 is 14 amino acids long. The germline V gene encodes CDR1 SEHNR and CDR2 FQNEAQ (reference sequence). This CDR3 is CASSLFGGDLEQFF. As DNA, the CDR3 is TGTGCCAGCAGCTTATTTGGGGGGGACCTCGAGCAGTTCTTC.

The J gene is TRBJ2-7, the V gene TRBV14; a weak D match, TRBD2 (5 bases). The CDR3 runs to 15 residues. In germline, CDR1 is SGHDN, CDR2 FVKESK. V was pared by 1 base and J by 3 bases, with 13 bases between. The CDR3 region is CASSQAGKGLYEQYF. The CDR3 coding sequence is TGTGCCAGCAGCCAAGCCGGGAAAGGGCTCTACGAGCAGTACTTC.

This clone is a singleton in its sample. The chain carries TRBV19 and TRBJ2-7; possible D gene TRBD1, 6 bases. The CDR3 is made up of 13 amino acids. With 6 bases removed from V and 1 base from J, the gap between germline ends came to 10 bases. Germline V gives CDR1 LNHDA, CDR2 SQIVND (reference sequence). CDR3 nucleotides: TGTGCCAGTAGACAGGGAAAGTCCTACGAGCAGTACTTC. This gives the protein CASRQGKSYEQYF.

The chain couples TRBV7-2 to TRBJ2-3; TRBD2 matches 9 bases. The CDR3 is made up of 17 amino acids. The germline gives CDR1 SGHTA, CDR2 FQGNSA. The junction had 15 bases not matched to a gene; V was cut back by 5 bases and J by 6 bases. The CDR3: CASSTQPGLALWDTQYF. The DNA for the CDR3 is TGTGCCAGCAGCACTCAACCGGGACTAGCCCTCTGGGATACGCAGTATTTT.

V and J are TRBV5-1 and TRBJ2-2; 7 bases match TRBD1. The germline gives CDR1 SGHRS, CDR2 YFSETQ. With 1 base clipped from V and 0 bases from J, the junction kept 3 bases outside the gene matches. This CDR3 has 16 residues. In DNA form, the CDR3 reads TGCGCCAGCAGCTTGACAGGGGCTACGAACACCGGGGAGCTGTTTTTT. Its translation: CASSLTGATNTGELFF.

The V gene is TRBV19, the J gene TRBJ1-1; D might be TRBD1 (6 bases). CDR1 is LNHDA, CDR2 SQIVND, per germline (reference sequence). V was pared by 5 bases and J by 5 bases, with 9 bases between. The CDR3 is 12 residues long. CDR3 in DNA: TGTGCCAGTAGTGAACAGGGTACTGAAGCTTTCTTT. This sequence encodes CASSEQGTEAFF. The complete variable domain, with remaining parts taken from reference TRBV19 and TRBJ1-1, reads DGGITQSPKYLFRKEGQNVTLSCEQNLNHDAMYWYRQDPGQGLRLIYYSQIVNDFQKGDIAEGYSVSREKKESFPLTVTSAQKNPTAFYLCASSEQGTEAFFGQGTRLTVV.

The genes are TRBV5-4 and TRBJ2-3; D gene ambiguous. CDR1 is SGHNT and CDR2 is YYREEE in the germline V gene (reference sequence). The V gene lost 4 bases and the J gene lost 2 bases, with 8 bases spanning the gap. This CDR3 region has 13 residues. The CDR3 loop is CASSRYTTDTQYF. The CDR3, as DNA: TGTGCCAGCAGCCGTTACACCACAGATACGCAGTATTTT.

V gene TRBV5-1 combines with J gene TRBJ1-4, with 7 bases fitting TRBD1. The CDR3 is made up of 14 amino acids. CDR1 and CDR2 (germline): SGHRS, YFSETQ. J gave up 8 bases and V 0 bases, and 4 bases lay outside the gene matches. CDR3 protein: CASSLDRGVEKLFF. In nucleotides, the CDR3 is TGCGCCAGCAGCTTGGACAGGGGTGTGGAAAAACTGTTTTTT.

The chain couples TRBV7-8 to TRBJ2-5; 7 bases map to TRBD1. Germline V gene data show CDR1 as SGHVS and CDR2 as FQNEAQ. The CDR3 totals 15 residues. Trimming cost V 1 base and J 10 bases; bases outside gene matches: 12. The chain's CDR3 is CASSLEPTGLRVQYF. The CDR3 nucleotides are TGTGCCAGCAGCTTAGAGCCGACAGGGTTGAGGGTCCAGTACTTC. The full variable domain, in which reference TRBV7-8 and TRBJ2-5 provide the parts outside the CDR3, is GAGVSQSPRYKVAKRGQDVALRCDPISGHVSLFWYQQALGQGPEFLTYFQNEAQLDKSGLPSDRFFAERPEGSVSTLKIQRTQQEDSAVYLCASSLEPTGLRVQYFGPGTRLLVL.

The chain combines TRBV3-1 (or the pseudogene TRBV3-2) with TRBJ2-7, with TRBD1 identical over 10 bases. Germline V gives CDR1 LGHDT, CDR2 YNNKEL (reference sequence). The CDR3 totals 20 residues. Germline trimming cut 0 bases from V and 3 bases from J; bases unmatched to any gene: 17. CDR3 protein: CASSQDNFCAGQGFYYEQYF. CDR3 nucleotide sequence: TGTGCCAGCAGCCAAGATAATTTTTGTGCGGGACAGGGGTTTTACTACGAGCAGTACTTC.